A selection of T cell receptor beta chains follows, all from one sample in a study of T cell repertoires in cytomegalovirus infection. MiXCR, applied by TCRdb to the reads, yields one record per CDR3 protein. Counted here are 300,000 to 400,000 distinct CDR3 sequences, about a sixth occurring once; the ten biggest clones make up 8.5% to 10%. The sample consisted of PBMCs. These receptors were obtained from a human donor in good health (CMV status not recorded). Some clones in this sample may be carry-over from other donors' samples. Each CDR3 is given with its conserved first and last residue. The D gene is left open where the match is weak. Part of the rows lack a size; the others show once, few, many or a class for expanded clones.

D gene: TRBD1
V gene: TRBV4-2
J gene: TRBJ1-2
clone size: many
CDR3 protein: CASSQDLGQGLGGYTF
CDR3 DNA: TGTGCCAGCAGCCAAGATCTAGGACAGGGGCTGGGAGGCTACACCTTC

D gene: -
V gene: TRBV28
J gene: TRBJ2-1
clone size: many
CDR3 protein: CASSLRSGNNEQFF
CDR3 DNA: TGTGCCAGCAGTTTGCGGTCAGGGAACAATGAGCAGTTCTTC

D gene: -
V gene: TRBV7-2
J gene: TRBJ2-7
clone size: many
CDR3 protein: CASSLALSISGEQYF
CDR3 DNA: TGTGCCAGCAGCTTAGCCCTGTCTATCTCGGGCGAGCAGTACTTC

D gene: TRBD1
V gene: TRBV7-2
J gene: TRBJ2-3
clone size: many
CDR3 protein: CASSYGRDRVGADTQYF
CDR3 DNA: TGTGCCAGCAGCTATGGCCGGGACAGGGTTGGTGCAGATACGCAGTATTTT

D gene: TRBD2
V gene: TRBV6-2/TRBV6-3
J gene: TRBJ2-1
clone size: -
CDR3 protein: CASSYSPSGRWYEQFF
CDR3 DNA: TGTGCCAGCAGTTACTCGCCTAGCGGGAGATGGTATGAGCAGTTCTTC

D gene: TRBD2
V gene: TRBV5-4
J gene: TRBJ2-5
clone size: -
CDR3 protein: CASSSTSGMELETQYF
CDR3 DNA: TGTGCCAGCAGCTCGACTAGCGGGATGGAGTTGGAGACCCAGTACTTC

D gene: -
V gene: TRBV28
J gene: TRBJ1-4
clone size: -
CDR3 protein: CASSLLGTGNEKLFF
CDR3 DNA: TGTGCCAGCAGCTTGTTGGGGACGGGGAATGAAAAACTGTTTTTT

D gene: -
V gene: TRBV20-1
J gene: TRBJ2-3
clone size: few
CDR3 protein: CSASPDTDTQYF
CDR3 DNA: TGCAGTGCTAGCCCAGACACAGATACGCAGTATTTT

D gene: -
V gene: TRBV6-5
J gene: TRBJ1-2
clone size: -
CDR3 protein: CASSSLGFGYTF
CDR3 DNA: TGTGCCAGCAGTTCCCTGGGGTTCGGCTACACCTTC

D gene: -
V gene: TRBV2
J gene: TRBJ1-5
clone size: few
CDR3 protein: CASRSRGAVNSNQPQHF
CDR3 DNA: TGTGCCAGCAGGTCCCGGGGGGCAGTGAATAGCAATCAGCCCCAGCATTTT

D gene: -
V gene: TRBV5-1
J gene: TRBJ1-1
clone size: few
CDR3 protein: CASSLRPSTEAFF
CDR3 DNA: TGCGCCAGCAGCCTTCGGCCAAGCACTGAAGCTTTCTTT

D gene: -
V gene: TRBV7-6
J gene: TRBJ2-1
clone size: -
CDR3 protein: CASSLSRDAYNEQFF
CDR3 DNA: TGTGCCAGCAGCTTGTCTCGGGACGCATACAATGAGCAGTTCTTC

D gene: -
V gene: TRBV7-7
J gene: TRBJ1-4
clone size: many
CDR3 protein: CASSPERGEKLFF
CDR3 DNA: TGTGCCAGCAGCCCAGAGCGGGGAGAAAAACTGTTTTTT

D gene: -
V gene: TRBV5-1
J gene: TRBJ1-1
clone size: -
CDR3 protein: CASSLPEMNTEAFF
CDR3 DNA: TGCGCCAGCAGCTTACCGGAAATGAACACTGAAGCTTTCTTT

D gene: TRBD2
V gene: TRBV27
J gene: TRBJ2-1
clone size: -
CDR3 protein: CASRAREGGYNEQFF
CDR3 DNA: TGTGCCAGCAGAGCGCGGGAGGGGGGCTACAATGAGCAGTTCTTC

D gene: TRBD2
V gene: TRBV19
J gene: TRBJ2-7
clone size: -
CDR3 protein: CASSDPGGPYEQYF
CDR3 DNA: TGTGCCAGTAGTGACCCGGGAGGGCCGTACGAGCAGTACTTC

D gene: -
V gene: TRBV24-1
J gene: TRBJ2-2
clone size: -
CDR3 protein: CATSRDTHTGELFF
CDR3 DNA: TGTGCCACCAGCCGGGACACCCACACCGGGGAGCTGTTTTTT

D gene: -
V gene: TRBV11-2
J gene: TRBJ2-2
clone size: few
CDR3 protein: CASSFVSSNTGELFF
CDR3 DNA: TGTGCCAGCAGCTTTGTTTCAAGCAACACCGGGGAGCTGTTTTTT

D gene: TRBD1
V gene: TRBV7-2
J gene: TRBJ2-7
clone size: few
CDR3 protein: CASSPNDRVQYF
CDR3 DNA: TGTGCCAGCAGCCCAAACGACAGGGTGCAGTACTTC

D gene: -
V gene: TRBV27
J gene: TRBJ2-5
clone size: -
CDR3 protein: CASSLRVTSETQYF
CDR3 DNA: TGTGCCAGCAGTTTAAGGGTCACCAGCGAGACCCAGTACTTC

D gene: -
V gene: TRBV19
J gene: TRBJ2-2
clone size: -
CDR3 protein: CASSRGDWASNTGELFF
CDR3 DNA: TGTGCCAGTAGTAGAGGGGACTGGGCTTCGAACACCGGGGAGCTGTTTTTT

D gene: -
V gene: TRBV19
J gene: TRBJ1-1
clone size: -
CDR3 protein: CASSTQTGTEAFF
CDR3 DNA: TGTGCCAGTAGTACCCAGACAGGCACTGAAGCTTTCTTT

D gene: -
V gene: TRBV19
J gene: TRBJ2-7
clone size: many
CDR3 protein: CASSTTGPGSIFSYEQYF
CDR3 DNA: TGTGCCAGTAGTACGACGGGGCCAGGGAGTATCTTTTCCTACGAGCAGTACTTC

D gene: -
V gene: TRBV20-1
J gene: TRBJ2-1
clone size: -
CDR3 protein: CSAWDWDEQFF
CDR3 DNA: TGCAGTGCCTGGGACTGGGATGAGCAGTTCTTC

D gene: -
V gene: TRBV7-2
J gene: TRBJ1-2
clone size: many
CDR3 protein: CASSLTSSSGAYGYTF
CDR3 DNA: TGTGCCAGCAGCCTCACCTCGTCCTCCGGGGCCTATGGCTACACCTTC

D gene: -
V gene: TRBV7-2
J gene: TRBJ2-5
clone size: many
CDR3 protein: CASSRARETQYF
CDR3 DNA: TGTGCCAGCAGCAGGGCCCGGGAGACCCAGTACTTC

D gene: -
V gene: TRBV20-1
J gene: TRBJ2-3
clone size: few
CDR3 protein: CSAGIDTQYF
CDR3 DNA: TGCAGTGCTGGCATAGATACGCAGTATTTT

D gene: -
V gene: TRBV5-1
J gene: TRBJ2-3
clone size: few
CDR3 protein: CASSLAGMRVNTQYF
CDR3 DNA: TGCGCCAGCAGCTTGGCCGGCATGAGGGTAAATACGCAGTATTTT

D gene: TRBD1
V gene: TRBV6-6
J gene: TRBJ2-3
clone size: many
CDR3 protein: CASSYRGQAAGGSDTQYF
CDR3 DNA: TGTGCCAGCAGTTACCGGGGACAGGCGGCCGGAGGTTCAGATACGCAGTATTTT

D gene: -
V gene: TRBV19
J gene: TRBJ2-3
clone size: few
CDR3 protein: CASSPLSDGDTQYF
CDR3 DNA: TGTGCCAGTAGTCCCCTTAGCGACGGAGATACGCAGTATTTT

D gene: -
V gene: TRBV5-4
J gene: TRBJ2-5
clone size: few
CDR3 protein: CASSLAAGSRETQYF
CDR3 DNA: TGTGCCAGCAGCTTGGCCGCAGGGTCGCGGGAGACCCAGTACTTC

D gene: TRBD1
V gene: TRBV29-1
J gene: TRBJ1-2
clone size: -
CDR3 protein: CSTGTGPNYGYTF
CDR3 DNA: TGCAGCACCGGGACAGGACCTAACTATGGCTACACCTTC

D gene: -
V gene: TRBV4-1
J gene: TRBJ2-6
clone size: few
CDR3 protein: CASRNPLGSPSGANVLTF
CDR3 DNA: TGCGCCAGCCGCAACCCACTAGGCTCCCCATCTGGGGCCAACGTCCTGACTTTC

D gene: TRBD1
V gene: TRBV7-2
J gene: TRBJ2-5
clone size: few
CDR3 protein: CASSSGTGEWGTQYF
CDR3 DNA: TGTGCCAGCAGCTCCGGGACAGGGGAGTGGGGGACCCAGTACTTC

D gene: TRBD1
V gene: TRBV12-3/TRBV12-4
J gene: TRBJ2-7
clone size: -
CDR3 protein: CASGKTGAHEQYF
CDR3 DNA: TGTGCCAGCGGAAAAACAGGGGCCCACGAGCAGTACTTC

D gene: TRBD2
V gene: TRBV20-1
J gene: TRBJ2-5
clone size: -
CDR3 protein: CSASAGGQETQYF
CDR3 DNA: TGCAGTGCTTCAGCGGGAGGGCAAGAGACCCAGTACTTC

D gene: -
V gene: TRBV28
J gene: TRBJ1-5
clone size: -
CDR3 protein: CASKLGLAQHF
CDR3 DNA: TGTGCCAGCAAATTAGGATTGGCCCAGCATTTT

D gene: TRBD2
V gene: TRBV15
J gene: TRBJ2-3
clone size: -
CDR3 protein: CATSSEREGGTDTQYF
CDR3 DNA: TGTGCCACCAGCAGCGAGCGGGAGGGCGGCACAGATACGCAGTATTTT

D gene: -
V gene: TRBV7-6
J gene: TRBJ2-7
clone size: -
CDR3 protein: CASSSRPSEQYF
CDR3 DNA: TGTGCCAGCAGCTCGCGACCCTCCGAGCAGTACTTC

D gene: TRBD2
V gene: TRBV7-2
J gene: TRBJ2-3
clone size: many
CDR3 protein: CASSWTSGGTDTQYF
CDR3 DNA: TGTGCCAGCAGCTGGACTAGCGGGGGTACAGATACGCAGTATTTT

D gene: TRBD1
V gene: TRBV20-1
J gene: TRBJ1-2
clone size: -
CDR3 protein: CSANRPGQEQHGYTF
CDR3 DNA: TGCAGTGCCAACCGACCGGGACAGGAACAACATGGCTACACCTTC

D gene: -
V gene: TRBV5-5
J gene: TRBJ1-1
clone size: -
CDR3 protein: CASSPGWGQGTEAFF
CDR3 DNA: TGTGCCAGCAGCCCGGGGTGGGGGCAAGGGACTGAAGCTTTCTTT

D gene: -
V gene: TRBV7-9
J gene: TRBJ2-7
clone size: many
CDR3 protein: CASSFGGNSGEQYF
CDR3 DNA: TGTGCCAGCAGCTTTGGGGGCAACTCGGGCGAGCAGTACTTC

D gene: -
V gene: TRBV6-1
J gene: TRBJ2-5
clone size: few
CDR3 protein: CASKGFGGWQETQYF
CDR3 DNA: TGTGCCAGCAAAGGGTTCGGAGGTTGGCAAGAGACCCAGTACTTC

D gene: TRBD1
V gene: TRBV6-2/TRBV6-3
J gene: TRBJ2-2
clone size: few
CDR3 protein: CASRPDRINTGELFF
CDR3 DNA: TGTGCCAGCAGACCGGACAGGATCAACACCGGGGAGCTGTTTTTT

D gene: -
V gene: TRBV20-1
J gene: TRBJ2-5
clone size: -
CDR3 protein: CSARDRRGGETQYF
CDR3 DNA: TGCAGTGCTAGAGATCGCCGGGGTGGGGAGACCCAGTACTTC

D gene: -
V gene: TRBV4-1
J gene: TRBJ2-5
clone size: few
CDR3 protein: CASSQGRDAETQYF
CDR3 DNA: TGCGCCAGCAGCCAAGGCAGGGATGCTGAGACCCAGTACTTC

D gene: -
V gene: TRBV7-3
J gene: TRBJ2-6
clone size: few
CDR3 protein: CASSLGRLTLIGANVLTF
CDR3 DNA: TGTGCCAGCAGCTTAGGAAGGTTAACTTTGATCGGGGCCAACGTCCTGACTTTC

D gene: -
V gene: TRBV28
J gene: TRBJ1-5
clone size: few
CDR3 protein: CASARRHQPQHF
CDR3 DNA: TGTGCCAGCGCTAGGCGCCATCAGCCCCAGCATTTT